The 24 T cell receptor beta chains below were found in one sample sequenced in a study of cytomegalovirus exposure and HLA in healthy donors. Primers: 60 Vbeta forward and 13 Jbeta reverse. Profiled with immunoSEQ multiplex PCR; TCRdb holds only in-frame clones, not every one. The sample contains approximately 77,000 clones, about 73% of which appear only once. The sequenced sample consisted of PBMCs. These receptors originate from a man aged 40-49 years in good health and CMV-seronegative.

The V call is TRBV6-5, the J call TRBJ1-2, with D possibly matching TRBD1 (6 bases). The CDR3 is 15 residues long. Germline V gene data show CDR1 as MNHEY and CDR2 as SVGAGI. Between the trimmed V and J ends, which lost 0 bases and 4 bases, there was a span of 12 bases. The CDR3 is CASSYSMGRGYGYTF. Here the CDR3 DNA reads TGTGCCAGCAGTTACTCGATGGGCAGGGGCTATGGCTACACCTTC.

The rearrangement joins TRBV4-2 to TRBJ2-7; the match to TRBD2 covers 7 bases. The CDR3 has 17 amino acids. The J segment lost 0 bases and the V segment lost 0 bases, leaving 8 bases of the junction unmatched. Germline V gives CDR1 LGHNA, CDR2 YNFKEQ. CDR3 nucleotides: TGTGCCAGCAGCCAAGAAGTTAGAGCGGGATCCTCCTACGAGCAGTACTTC. The encoded protein is CASSQEVRAGSSYEQYF.

The V gene is TRBV4-3, the J gene TRBJ2-6; D may be TRBD2 (6 bases). CDR1 and CDR2 from the germline V gene are LGHNA and YSLEER. This CDR3 has 20 amino acids. V gave up 2 bases and J gave up 2 bases, with 22 bases separating them. CDR3 sequence: CASSQWGGMGRPTGANVLTF. The CDR3 DNA follows: TGCGCCAGCAGCCAATGGGGCGGGATGGGTAGGCCAACTGGGGCCAACGTCCTGACTTTC.

The V call is TRBV7-9, the J call TRBJ2-1; 15 bases map to TRBD2. This CDR3 comprises 18 residues. Germline loops: CDR1 SEHNR, CDR2 FQNEAQ (reference sequence). With 5 bases clipped from V and 8 bases from J, the junction kept 13 bases outside the gene matches. The CDR3 nucleotides are TGTGCCAGCAGCCCCGGACTAGCGGGAGGGGCGATAAAAGATGAGCAGTTCTTC. Protein product: CASSPGLAGGAIKDEQFF.

This clone has only a few counts. The chain uses TRBV7-3 and TRBJ2-7; D possibly corresponds to TRBD1 (6 bases). Trimming pared 5 bases from V and 3 bases from J, leaving 17 bases between. There are 15 residues in the CDR3. Germline V gives CDR1 SGHTA, CDR2 FQGTGA. The CDR3 sequence: CASSLEGDGRYEQYF. The CDR3 nucleotides are TGTGCCAGCAGCCTAGAGGGGGACGGCCGCTACGAGCAGTACTTC.

This rearrangement joins TRBV6-5 to TRBJ1-2; maybe TRBD1 (5 bases). The CDR3 has 14 residues. Trimming stripped 7 bases from V and 0 bases from J, with 12 bases between. Germline loops: CDR1 MNHEY, CDR2 SVGAGI. CDR3 coding DNA: TGTGCCAGCAAACGCGACAGAACTAACTATGGCTACACCTTC. Residues: CASKRDRTNYGYTF.

This clone has a single count. This chain joins TRBV19 and TRBJ2-3; 9 bases line up with TRBD2. CDR3 length equals 15 residues. The germline CDR1 and CDR2 sequences are LNHDA and SQIVND (reference sequence). With V trimmed by 6 bases and J by 2 bases, 6 bases remained unmatched. CDR3 DNA: TGTGCCAGTAGCCGGACTAGCGATATCACAGATACGCAGTATTTT. Residues: CASSRTSDITDTQYF.

This chain connects TRBV5-1 to TRBJ2-7; TRBD2 matches 9 bases. This CDR3 is 15 amino acids long. The ends lost 0 bases at V and 5 bases at J; junction bases unmatched: 6. Germline CDR1 SGHRS, CDR2 YFSETQ. CDR3 sequence (DNA): TGCGCCAGCAGCTTGGGGGGCGGGAGGGATCACGAGCAGTACTTC. Its translation is CASSLGGGRDHEQYF. Filled out from reference TRBV5-1 and TRBJ2-7, the complete variable domain reads KAGVTQTPRYLIKTRGQQVTLSCSPISGHRSVSWYQQTPGQGLQFLFEYFSETQRNKGNFPGRFSGRQFSNSRSEMNVSTLELGDSALYLCASSLGGGRDHEQYFGPGTRLTVT.

The chain recombines TRBV9 with TRBJ2-7, with TRBD1 identical over 7 bases. The germline CDR1 and CDR2 sequences are SGDLS and YYNGEE. The ends lost 0 bases at V and 4 bases at J; junction bases unmatched: 10. This CDR3 comprises 16 residues. CDR3 in amino acids: CASSVGIGPDRYEQYF. The CDR3 region has the DNA TGTGCCAGCAGCGTAGGAATCGGACCGGACAGGTACGAGCAGTACTTC.

J is TRBJ2-3 and V is TRBV15; 14 bases agree with TRBD2. Germline CDR1 reads LNHNV; CDR2 reads YYDKDF (reference sequence). The CDR3 sequence is 19 residues long. V shed 0 bases, J shed 4 bases, and the junction held 9 bases outside the gene matches. The CDR3 spells CATSRDRGTSGGAADTQYF. The CDR3, as DNA: TGTGCCACCAGCAGAGATCGGGGGACTAGCGGGGGTGCGGCAGATACGCAGTATTTT.

The chain carries TRBV6-5 and TRBJ2-4; D is perhaps TRBD2 (6 bases). Trimming shortened V by 6 bases and J by 5 bases, and 11 bases separated the two germline ends. The CDR3 has 13 amino acids. Germline lookup yields CDR1 MNHEY and CDR2 SVGAGI. CDR3 in DNA: TGTGCCAGCAGCCTAGCGTCCCAAAACATTCAGTACTTC. This gives the protein CASSLASQNIQYF.

The chain employs TRBV2 and TRBJ1-2; TRBD1 aligns across 11 bases. Germline assignment: CDR1 SNHLY and CDR2 FYNNEI. The V segment lost 6 bases and the J segment 4 bases; nucleotides outside the gene matches: 7. The CDR3 loop spans 15 amino acids. CDR3 sequence reads: CASRAGTGGVYGYTF. The DNA for the CDR3 is TGTGCCAGCAGGGCCGGGACAGGGGGGGTCTATGGCTACACCTTC.

The J gene is TRBJ1-2, the V gene TRBV6-5, with D perhaps matching TRBD1 (5 bases). Deletions cut 8 bases from V and 7 bases from J, with 17 bases between. Germline assignment: CDR1 MNHEY and CDR2 SVGAGI. There are 13 residues in the CDR3. The DNA of the CDR3 is TGTGCCAGCCGCCCCGATCCAGGGTTTGGCTACACCTTC. It encodes CASRPDPGFGYTF.

This clone appeared a few times. The J gene is TRBJ2-7, the V gene TRBV2, with 7 bases identical to TRBD1. Per germline, CDR1 SNHLY and CDR2 FYNNEI. V gave up 7 bases and J gave up 2 bases; unmatched junction bases: 11. The CDR3 contains 15 residues. CDR3 nucleotides: TGTGCCAGCACCCAGGGGGACATTCTCCCCTACGAGCAGTACTTC. Translation: CASTQGDILPYEQYF. Looking up the rest from reference TRBV2 and TRBJ2-7 gives the full variable domain: EPEVTQTPSHQVTQMGQEVILRCVPISNHLYFYWYRQILGQKVEFLVSFYNNEISEKSEIFDDQFSVERPDGSNFTLKIRSTKLEDSAMYFCASTQGDILPYEQYFGPGTRLTVT.

V gene TRBV7-8 combines with J gene TRBJ2-1; D perhaps matches TRBD1 (6 bases). Germline V lookup: CDR1 SGHVS, CDR2 FQNEAQ. This CDR3 is 18 amino acids long. Trimming removed 0 bases from V and 0 bases from J, with 15 bases in between. This CDR3 is CASSLARTDRSSYNEQFF. Written as DNA, the CDR3 is TGTGCCAGCAGCTTAGCCCGGACAGACCGAAGCTCCTACAATGAGCAGTTCTTC.

V usage is TRBV5-1 and J usage is TRBJ1-2; possible D gene TRBD1, 5 bases. The CDR3 totals 13 residues. CDR1 SGHRS and CDR2 YFSETQ come from the germline V gene. The V end lost 4 bases, the J end lost 8 bases, and 15 bases lay between the germline ends. CDR3 in DNA: TGCGCCAGCAGCCAGGGCGGTAGGGAAGGCTACACCTTC. Translating it yields CASSQGGREGYTF.

The table lists this clone with a few counts. The CDR3 coding sequence is TGTGCCAGCAGTGCTCTAGCGGGAGGTGTCAATGAGCAGTTCTTC. Translation: CASSALAGGVNEQFF. V is TRBV6-4 and J is TRBJ2-1; TRBD2 agrees at 11 bases. Germline CDR1 MRHNA, CDR2 SNTAGT. CDR3 length equals 15 residues. V was clipped by 4 bases and J by 6 bases; unmatched bases: 5.

This clone has just a few counts. CDR3 nucleotide sequence: TGCGCCAGCAGCCCGGGACATTGGAACACTGAAGCTTTCTTT. Protein product: CASSPGHWNTEAFF. The chain couples TRBV5-1 to TRBJ1-1, with D possibly matching TRBD1 (6 bases). V lost 4 bases, J lost 1 base, and 11 bases lay in between. There are 14 residues in the CDR3. Germline V gene data show CDR1 as SGHRS and CDR2 as YFSETQ.

CDR3 amino acids: CASRQAGANVLTF. The CDR3 DNA is TGTGCCAGTCGACAAGCTGGGGCCAACGTCCTGACTTTC. The chain is built from TRBV6-5 and TRBJ2-6; D unresolved. Looked up from germline, CDR1 is MNHEY and CDR2 is SVGAGI. This CDR3 contains 13 residues. V was shortened by 9 bases and J by 2 bases, with 8 bases between the two germline ends.

This clone was seen just once. The chain couples TRBV7-6 to TRBJ1-1, with unresolved D. The germline gives CDR1 SGHVS, CDR2 FNYEAQ. This CDR3 is 13 amino acids long. The ends were cut back, 1 base at V and 7 bases at J, with 10 bases in the middle. CDR3 sequence reads: CASSLGSGLEAFF. The CDR3 DNA is TGTGCCAGCAGCTTAGGAAGCGGGCTTGAAGCTTTCTTT.

The rearrangement uses TRBV5-4 and TRBJ2-2; tentative D call: TRBD2 (5 bases). V gave up 9 bases and J gave up 4 bases, with 16 bases separating them. From germline, CDR1 is SGHNT and CDR2 YYREEE (reference sequence). This CDR3 has 14 residues. Written as DNA, the CDR3 is TGTGCCACAAAGGTCCGAGGGCCCACCGGGGAGCTGTTTTTT. Its translation: CATKVRGPTGELFF.

This clone has just one count. The V gene is TRBV28, the J gene TRBJ1-2; TRBD1 is a possible D gene (6 bases). V was pared by 5 bases and J by 7 bases, with 20 bases between. Germline V CDR1 and CDR2: MDHEN, SYDVKM. CDR3 length equals 15 residues. Here the CDR3 DNA reads TGTGCCAGCAGTGTTTACAGGGATCTCGCGATTGGCTACACCTTC. Translating it yields CASSVYRDLAIGYTF.

This sequence joins TRBV10-3 and TRBJ2-7, with D perhaps matching TRBD1 (5 bases). Germline lookup yields CDR1 ENHRY and CDR2 SYGVKD. Between the trimmed V and J ends, which lost 3 bases and 3 bases, there was a span of 15 bases. CDR3 length: 15 amino acids. CDR3 sequence: CAISEPGLPSYEQYF. The CDR3 DNA is TGTGCCATCAGTGAACCAGGGCTCCCTAGCTACGAGCAGTACTTC.

V gene TRBV9 combines with J gene TRBJ2-7, with 8 bases fitting TRBD2. The CDR3 covers 15 residues. The germline V gene encodes CDR1 SGDLS and CDR2 YYNGEE. Trimming at V came to 0 bases and at J to 2 bases, leaving 4 bases not matched to a gene. DNA of the CDR3: TGTGCCAGCAGCGTAGAGGCGGGAGGCACCTACGAGCAGTACTTC. This sequence encodes CASSVEAGGTYEQYF. Complete variable domain (other parts from reference TRBV9 and TRBJ2-7): DSGVTQTPKHLITATGQRVTLRCSPRSGDLSVYWYQQSLDQGLQFLIQYYNGEERAKGNILERFSAQQFPDLHSELNLSSLELGDSALYFCASSVEAGGTYEQYFGPGTRLTVT.